The next 8 T cell receptor beta chains were all read from a single sample in a study of CD8 T cells in Susac syndrome. Random hexamers primed reverse transcription of about 0.5 to 1 ug RNA. TCRdb re-derived calls from the immunoSEQ multiplex PCR reads in MiXCR, one entry per CDR3 protein. The table records over 150,000 distinct CDR3 sequences, roughly 96% of them present only once. Sequencing was carried out using CD4+ T cells from PBMCs. The receptors derive from a human donor with multiple sclerosis.

The V and J genes are TRBV18 and TRBJ1-3; D may be TRBD1 (5 bases). Germline CDR1 reads KGHSH; CDR2 reads LQKENI. Trimming stripped 3 bases from V and 2 bases from J, with 8 bases between. The CDR3 is 14 amino acids. The CDR3 region is CASSPTDPGNTIYF. CDR3 bases: TGTGCCAGCTCACCGACAGATCCTGGAAACACCATATATTTT.

In this sample, this clonotype turned up once. The V gene is TRBV20-1, the J gene TRBJ2-3; D unclear. The germline gives CDR1 DFQATT, CDR2 SNEGSKA (reference sequence). The CDR3 covers 12 residues. Trimming stripped 1 base from V and 2 bases from J, with 4 bases between. The CDR3 DNA follows: TGCAGTGCTAGAGCCACCACAGATACGCAGTATTTT. This gives the protein CSARATTDTQYF.

CDR3 coding DNA: TGTGCCAGCAGTGTCCAGACAGGGGGCACCGGGGAGCTGTTTTTT. Amino acid sequence: CASSVQTGGTGELFF. This chain joins TRBV6-1 and TRBJ2-2; 9 bases fit TRBD1. CDR1 MNHNS and CDR2 SASEGT come from the germline V gene. This CDR3 has 15 residues. The trim removed 4 bases at V and 4 bases at J, leaving 4 bases unmatched.

The chain recombines TRBV29-1 with TRBJ1-5; 9 nucleotides align to TRBD1. The V gene end was trimmed by 3 bases and the J gene end by 9 bases; junction bases not matched to a gene: 9. The CDR3 is 14 residues long. CDR1 and CDR2 from the germline V gene are SQVTM and ANQGSEA. The CDR3 loop reads CSVEGGQGGGPQHF. CDR3 DNA: TGCAGCGTTGAGGGGGGACAGGGAGGAGGGCCCCAGCATTTT.

CDR3 residues: CSARRGRALTDTQYF. The CDR3 DNA reads as TGCAGTGCTAGACGCGGCAGGGCCCTCACAGATACGCAGTATTTT. V and J are TRBV20-1 and TRBJ2-3; D possibly corresponds to TRBD1 (5 bases). The germline V gene encodes CDR1 DFQATT and CDR2 SNEGSKA (reference sequence). The V end lost 2 bases, the J end lost 2 bases, and 14 bases lay between the germline ends. The CDR3 spans 15 residues.

The chain has TRBV5-1 and TRBJ2-2; 8 bases are a match to TRBD2. After removal of 4 bases from V and 5 bases from J, the junction contained 4 bases not matched to a gene. This CDR3 has 14 amino acids. Germline loops: CDR1 SGHRS, CDR2 YFSETQ. The CDR3 bases are TGCGCCAGCAGCCTACTAGCGGAAACCGGGGAGCTGTTTTTT. Its translation: CASSLLAETGELFF.

This chain joins TRBV10-3 and TRBJ1-5; TRBD1 might be the D (5 bases). Trimming removed 0 bases from V and 4 bases from J, with 10 bases in between. The CDR3 length is 15 residues. Germline lookup yields CDR1 ENHRY and CDR2 SYGVKD. CDR3 sequence: CAISESTVGNQPQHF. CDR3 DNA: TGTGCCATCAGTGAGTCGACAGTAGGGAATCAGCCCCAGCATTTT.

This clonotype has only one observation. The chain carries TRBV5-1 and TRBJ2-5; D is ambiguous. The CDR3 extends over 14 amino acids. Germline V gene sequence: CDR1 SGHRS, CDR2 YFSETQ. Trimming removed 1 base from V and 5 bases from J, with 12 bases in between. The CDR3 DNA sequence: TGCGCCAGCAGCTTGTCGCCGATCGGGGAGACCCAGTACTTC. Translated: CASSLSPIGETQYF.